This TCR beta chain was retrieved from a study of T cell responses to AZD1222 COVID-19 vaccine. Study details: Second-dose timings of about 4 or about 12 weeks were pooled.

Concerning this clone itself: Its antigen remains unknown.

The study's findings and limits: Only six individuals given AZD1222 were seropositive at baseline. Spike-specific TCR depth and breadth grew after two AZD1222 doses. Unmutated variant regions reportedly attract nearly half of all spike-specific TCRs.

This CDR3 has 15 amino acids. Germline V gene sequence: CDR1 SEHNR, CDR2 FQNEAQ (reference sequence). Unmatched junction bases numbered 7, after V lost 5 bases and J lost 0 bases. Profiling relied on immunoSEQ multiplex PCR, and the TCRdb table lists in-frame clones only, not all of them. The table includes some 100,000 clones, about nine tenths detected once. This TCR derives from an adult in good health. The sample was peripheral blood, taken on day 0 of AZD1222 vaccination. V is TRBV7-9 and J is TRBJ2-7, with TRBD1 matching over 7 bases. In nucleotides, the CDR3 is TGTGCCAGCAGCCCAACCCGGGACAGCTCCTACGAGCAGTACTTC. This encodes CASSPTRDSSYEQYF.